This TCR beta chain is drawn from a study of T-cell reconstitution after alpha-beta-depleted transplantation in children listed by TCRdb under 2016. Study-wide context: T-cell immune reconstitution after TCRalphabeta/CD19-depleted allogeneic hematopoietic cell transplantation in children was quantitatively tracked in the study by means of TCR repertoire profiling. What the work shows at the level of the full study, not this receptor alone: In some patients, the high TCRbeta diversity seen at day 60 was put down to recipient T cells and intrathymic progenitors that had survived conditioning. Over the following months the frequencies of hyperexpanded clones went down, and after one year T-cell counts and TCRbeta diversity were mostly credited to newly produced T cells. The apparently early recovery of alphabetaT-cell counts about two months after transplant reportedly depended on only several hundred rapidly expanded clones that came from non-depleted graft cells.

Libraries were made using PCR. Reads for this sample came from an Illumina HiSeq 2500. Molecular barcoding was employed in the preparation of TCR libraries, with unique molecular identifiers being used to normalize TCRbeta repertoire quantification. TCRdb reprocessing: public reads trimmed at Q25 with fastp, clones called with MiXCR, in-frame beta chains kept. For every CDR3 protein sequence, its rows merge into one entry that carries the most common genes and DNA. The sample table holds approximately 6,800 distinct CDR3 sequences, of which more than 5% were seen once. 23% of the sample lies in the top ten. Ends trimmed: V by 8 bases, J by 3 bases; bases unmatched to a gene: 16. From a lookup of the germline V gene (reference sequence), CDR1 and CDR2 are LNHDA and SQIVND. Its CDR3 holds 16 amino acids, cysteine through phenylalanine. The entry retains the CDR3 DNA only, 48 bases that are in frame from base 1.

This clonotype came up many times. Its antigen target is currently unknown. No qualities accompany the bases; no much larger clone lies one base away. Reading the label with the study, this specimen's treatment or condition is: allogeneic hematopoietic cell transplantation with graft depleted of TCRalphabeta T cells and CD19 B cells. The transplant recipients were children given TCRalphabeta/CD19-depleted allogeneic hematopoietic cell grafts. The chain is assembled from TRBV19 and TRBJ2-7; the central 7 bases match TRBD1. The TCR originated in a child in the first two years of life who had a stem cell transplant for acute myeloid leukemia, so the T cells may come from the graft donor. Source: PBMCs, mostly from graft donor cells, taken 180 days after TCRalphabeta/CD19-depleted stem cell transplant. The DNA sequence is TGTGCCAGTTTTCTTTATGCGACAGGGAAGAGCTACGAGCAGTACTTC. Translated, it reads CASFLYATGKSYEQYF. The full variable domain, completed from the reference TRBV19 and TRBJ2-7 proteins outside the CDR3, reads DGGITQSPKYLFRKEGQNVTLSCEQNLNHDAMYWYRQDPGQGLRLIYYSQIVNDFQKGDIAEGYSVSREKKESFPLTVTSAQKNPTAFYLCASFLYATGKSYEQYFGPGTRLTVT.